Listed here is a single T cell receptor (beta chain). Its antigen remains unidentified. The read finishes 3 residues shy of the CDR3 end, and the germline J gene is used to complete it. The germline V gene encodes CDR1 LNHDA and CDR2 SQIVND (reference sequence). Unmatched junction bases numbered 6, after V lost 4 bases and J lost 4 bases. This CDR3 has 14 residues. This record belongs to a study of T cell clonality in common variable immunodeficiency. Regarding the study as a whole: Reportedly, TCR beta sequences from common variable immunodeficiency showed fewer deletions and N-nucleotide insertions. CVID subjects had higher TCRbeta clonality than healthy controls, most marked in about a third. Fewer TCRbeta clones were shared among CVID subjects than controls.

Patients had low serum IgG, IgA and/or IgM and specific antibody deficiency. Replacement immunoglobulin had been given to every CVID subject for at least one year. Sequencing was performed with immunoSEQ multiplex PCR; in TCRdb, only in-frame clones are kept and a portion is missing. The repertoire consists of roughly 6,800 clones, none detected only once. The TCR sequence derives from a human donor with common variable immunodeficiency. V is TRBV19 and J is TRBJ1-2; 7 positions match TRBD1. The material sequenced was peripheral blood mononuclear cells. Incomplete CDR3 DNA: TGTGCCAGTAGTACTCGGACAGGCTCCTATGGC. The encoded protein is CASSTRTGSYG. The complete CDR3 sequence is CASSTRTGSYGYTF.